Listed below are T cell receptor beta chains from one sample, sequenced in a study of tumor-infiltrating lymphocytes in localized non-small cell lung cancer. Data came from immunoSEQ multiplex PCR; TCRdb stores just in-frame clones and leaves some out. Here the sample spans about 12,000 clones, approximately 85% being singletons. The material sequenced was uninvolved lung tissue not adjacent to the tumor. The receptors come from a human donor with non-small cell lung cancer. Each CDR3 is given with its conserved first and last residue. D genes are given only for firm matches. Not all rows give a size; the values are once, few, many and, for expanded clones, a class.

v_gene	abundance	j_gene	d_gene	CDR3nt	CDR3aa
TRBV6-1	.	TRBJ1-1	.	TGTGCCAGCAGTGACCGGGCTAAGGGATGGACTGAAGCTTTCTTT	CASSDRAKGWTEAFF
TRBV7-8	once	TRBJ2-7	.	TGTGCCAGCAGCTTACAACACCCTACCTACGAGCAGTACTTC	CASSLQHPTYEQYF
TRBV28	.	TRBJ1-5	TRBD1	TGTGCCAGCAGTGACAGGGGCGCCGGTCAGCCCCAGCATTTT	CASSDRGAGQPQHF
TRBV5-5	.	TRBJ1-2	.	TGTGCCAGCAGCTTTTCAGGCGGCTACACCTTC	CASSFSGGYTF
TRBV5-6	.	TRBJ2-7	TRBD2	TGTGCCAGCAGCCCCACGGAAGCGGGAGGTTACGAGCAGTACTTC	CASSPTEAGGYEQYF
TRBV27	.	TRBJ1-5	.	TGTGCCAGCAGTTTAGGGGGGGTAGGTCAGCCCCAGCATTTT	CASSLGGVGQPQHF
TRBV19	.	TRBJ1-5	.	TGTGCCAGTACACCAGACGCGTATCAGCCCCAGCATTTT	CASTPDAYQPQHF
TRBV10-3	.	TRBJ1-2	.	TGTGCCATCAGTGACGGCGGGACCCACGGTGGCTACACCTTC	CAISDGGTHGGYTF
TRBV6-1	.	TRBJ1-3	.	TGTGCCAGCAGAGATTTATATGGAAACACCATATATTTT	CASRDLYGNTIYF
TRBV6-5	.	TRBJ1-1	TRBD1	TGTGCCAGCAGCCGGACAGGGAACACTGAAGCTTTCTTT	CASSRTGNTEAFF
TRBV2	.	TRBJ1-1	.	TGTGCCAGCAGTGAAGGTTGGGTCCTAGGCACTGAAGCTTTCTTT	CASSEGWVLGTEAFF
TRBV1	.	TRBJ2-3	.	TGCACCAGCAGCCCAAAAGAGGTCCATGGTACAGATACGCAGTATTTT	CTSSPKEVHGTDTQYF
TRBV7-6	.	TRBJ2-2	TRBD2	TGTGCCAGCAGCTTACAGACTAGCGGGAGCGGGGGGGAGCTGTTTTTT	CASSLQTSGSGGELFF
TRBV2	.	TRBJ1-4	TRBD1	TGTGCCAGCCAACGGACAGGGGGCCAGGAAAAACTGTTTTTT	CASQRTGGQEKLFF
TRBV6-1	.	TRBJ2-7	TRBD2	TGTGCCAGCAGTGAACCGCTAGCGGGAATCAACGAGCAGTACTTC	CASSEPLAGINEQYF
TRBV7-2	once	TRBJ2-5	TRBD2	TGTGCCAGCAGCTTAGCGTACGGGGGAGGGGAGACCCAGTACTTC	CASSLAYGGGETQYF
TRBV29-1	.	TRBJ2-7	TRBD1	TGCAGCCGGGACAGGGGCCTCTACGAGCAGTACTTC	CSRDRGLYEQYF
TRBV30	.	TRBJ1-6	TRBD1	TGTGCCTGGAGAAACCAGGGGGGAAATAATTCACCCCTCCACTTT	CAWRNQGGNNSPLHF
TRBV28	few	TRBJ1-5	TRBD1	TGTGCCAGCAGTTTTGAGACAGGGGGATTGGAACAGCCCCAGCATTTT	CASSFETGGLEQPQHF
TRBV29-1	.	TRBJ1-3	.	TGCAGCGGGAGTGCGGGTGGAAACACCATATATTTT	CSGSAGGNTIYF
TRBV5-1	.	TRBJ2-7	.	TGCGCCAGCAGCTTGGCCGGAACAGGACACTACGAGCAGTACTTC	CASSLAGTGHYEQYF
TRBV6-1	once	TRBJ2-7	.	TGTGCCAGCAGTGAAGCCTCCCCTGGGGGGAACTCCTACGAGCAGTACTTC	CASSEASPGGNSYEQYF
TRBV29-1	once	TRBJ2-5	.	TGCAGCGTCCCGGAAACAGAAGAGACCCAGTACTTC	CSVPETEETQYF
TRBV18	.	TRBJ1-1	.	TGTGCCAGCTCGCGGGGGGCCGACACTGAAGCTTTCTTT	CASSRGADTEAFF
TRBV2	.	TRBJ2-3	.	TGTGCCAGCAGCTCAGGGGTGGATACGCAGTATTTT	CASSSGVDTQYF
TRBV7-3	.	TRBJ2-7	TRBD2	TGTGCCAGCAGCCCTAGCGGTATCTCCTACGAGCAGTACTTC	CASSPSGISYEQYF
TRBV2	.	TRBJ1-5	.	TGTGCCACCGCATTATCCCCGGCCAATCAGCCCCAGCATTTT	CATALSPANQPQHF
TRBV30	.	TRBJ2-3	TRBD2	TGTGCCTGGAGTGGCGACTGGCGGGGGGCCACAGATACGCAGTATTTT	CAWSGDWRGATDTQYF
TRBV6-1	.	TRBJ1-5	.	TGTGCCAGCAGTGAAGTCGGGGGAAGCAATCAGCCCCAGCATTTT	CASSEVGGSNQPQHF
TRBV27	.	TRBJ1-5	.	TGTGCCAGCAAATTGGGATCGGGCAATCAGCCCCAGCATTTT	CASKLGSGNQPQHF
TRBV5-4	few	TRBJ2-5	.	TGTGCCAGCAGCACTAGGGGCCAAGAGACCCAGTACTTC	CASSTRGQETQYF
TRBV5-1	.	TRBJ2-1	.	TGCGCCAGCAGCCAACTAGGCGATGAGCAGTTCTTC	CASSQLGDEQFF
TRBV5-4	.	TRBJ1-1	TRBD1	TGTGCCAGCAGCTTGCCTAAAACAGGGGCGAACACTGAAGCTTTCTTT	CASSLPKTGANTEAFF
TRBV7-8	.	TRBJ1-2	.	TGTGCCAGCAGCTTAGCGGTGACTTCGCTAAACTATGGCTACACCTTC	CASSLAVTSLNYGYTF
TRBV5-1	.	TRBJ1-1	TRBD1	TGCGCCAGCAACCGGGACAGGGATTTAGGAACTGAAGCTTTCTTT	CASNRDRDLGTEAFF
TRBV5-8	.	TRBJ2-7	.	TGTGCCAGCAGCTTGGGATCTAGCTCCTACGAGCAGTACTTC	CASSLGSSSYEQYF
TRBV2	.	TRBJ2-2	TRBD2	TGTGCCAGCAGTGGTCAGCGGGAGAACACCGGGGAGCTGTTTTTT	CASSGQRENTGELFF
TRBV5-1	.	TRBJ2-7	TRBD1	TGCGCCAGGAGCTTAGGGACAGGGGATTACTACGAGCAGTACTTC	CARSLGTGDYYEQYF
TRBV30	.	TRBJ1-2	.	TGTGCCTGGAGTAAGTTGGATGGAGCTTACTATGGCTACACCTTC	CAWSKLDGAYYGYTF
TRBV30	.	TRBJ2-3	TRBD2	TGTGCCTGGAGTCCCCTGTCGAGCGGGAGACGTGTAGATACGCAGTATTTT	CAWSPLSSGRRVDTQYF
TRBV6-1	.	TRBJ2-5	.	TGTGCCAACAGGAACGAACAAGAGACCCAGTACTTC	CANRNEQETQYF
TRBV12-2	.	TRBJ1-2	.	TGTGCAAGTCGCTTAGCGACCCATGGAGGACGAGTGGATGGCTACACCTTC	CASRLATHGGRVDGYTF
TRBV6-1	.	TRBJ2-7	.	TGTGCCAGCAGTGAAGGTGGGCCCGAGCAGTACTTC	CASSEGGPEQYF
TRBV6-1	.	TRBJ1-5	.	TGTGCCAGCAAGGATCCGACAGCCCTAAATCAGCCCCAGCATTTT	CASKDPTALNQPQHF
TRBV9	once	TRBJ2-4	.	TGTGCCAGCAGCGTAGGACAGGTCCTTTTCTCCCCAGAAAACATTCAGTACTTC	CASSVGQVLFSPENIQYF
TRBV18	.	TRBJ2-6	TRBD1	TGTGCCAGCTCACCAGCGACAGGGGTAGGGGCCAACGTCCTGACTTTC	CASSPATGVGANVLTF
TRBV7-2	.	TRBJ2-1	.	TGTGCCAGCAGCTTAGGTGGGCAGGGAAGTTGGGATGAGCAGTTCTTC	CASSLGGQGSWDEQFF
TRBV2	.	TRBJ2-3	.	TGTGCCAGCAGTCTCAGCGGGTATACGCAGTATTTT	CASSLSGYTQYF